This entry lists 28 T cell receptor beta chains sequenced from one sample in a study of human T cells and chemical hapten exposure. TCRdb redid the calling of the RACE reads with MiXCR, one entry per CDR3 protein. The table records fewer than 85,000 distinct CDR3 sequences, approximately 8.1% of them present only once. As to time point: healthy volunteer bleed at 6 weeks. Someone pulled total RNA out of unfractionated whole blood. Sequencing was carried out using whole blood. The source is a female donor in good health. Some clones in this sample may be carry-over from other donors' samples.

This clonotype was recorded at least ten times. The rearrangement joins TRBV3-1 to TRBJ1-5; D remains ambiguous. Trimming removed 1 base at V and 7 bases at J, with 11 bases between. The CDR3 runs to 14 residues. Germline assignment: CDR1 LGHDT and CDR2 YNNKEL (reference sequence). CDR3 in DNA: TGTGCCAGCAGCCAAGGAAGGGTTTACCAGCCCCAGCATTTT. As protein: CASSQGRVYQPQHF.

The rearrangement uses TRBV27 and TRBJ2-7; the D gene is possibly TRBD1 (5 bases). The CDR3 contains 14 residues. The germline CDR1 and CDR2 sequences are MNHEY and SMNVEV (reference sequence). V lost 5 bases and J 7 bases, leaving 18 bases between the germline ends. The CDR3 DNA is TGTGCCAGCAGTGCACTATCGACAGCGAATGAGCAGTACTTC. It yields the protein CASSALSTANEQYF.

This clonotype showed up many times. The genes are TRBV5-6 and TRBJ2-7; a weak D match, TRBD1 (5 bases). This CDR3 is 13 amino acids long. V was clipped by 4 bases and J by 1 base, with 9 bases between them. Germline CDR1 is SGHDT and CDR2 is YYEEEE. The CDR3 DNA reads TGTGCCAGCAGCACGACAGCTTCCTACGAGCAGTACTTC. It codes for CASSTTASYEQYF.

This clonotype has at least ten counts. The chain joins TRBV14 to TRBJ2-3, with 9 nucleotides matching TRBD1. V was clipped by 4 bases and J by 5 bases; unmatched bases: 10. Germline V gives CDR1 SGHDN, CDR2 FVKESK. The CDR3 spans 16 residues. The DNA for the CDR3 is TGTGCCAGCAGCCTCACAGGGGGCCCCTCTGTAGATACGCAGTATTTT. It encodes CASSLTGGPSVDTQYF.

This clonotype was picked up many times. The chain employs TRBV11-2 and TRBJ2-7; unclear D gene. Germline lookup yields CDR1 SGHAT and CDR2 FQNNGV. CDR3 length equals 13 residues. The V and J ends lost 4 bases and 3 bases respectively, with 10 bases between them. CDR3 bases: TGTGCCAGCAGCTCGTCCGGTTACTACGAGCAGTACTTC. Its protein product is CASSSSGYYEQYF. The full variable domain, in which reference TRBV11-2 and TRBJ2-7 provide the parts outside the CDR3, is EAGVAQSPRYKIIEKRQSVAFWCNPISGHATLYWYQQILGQGPKLLIQFQNNGVVDDSQLPKDRFSAERLKGVDSTLKIQPAKLEDSAVYLCASSSSGYYEQYFGPGTRLTVT.

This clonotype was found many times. The CDR3 DNA is TGCAGTGCTAGGGGGACAGGGGGTGACACTGAAGCTTTCTTT. As protein: CSARGTGGDTEAFF. This rearrangement joins TRBV20-1 to TRBJ1-1, with 11 bases that match TRBD1. The V gene end was trimmed by 3 bases and the J gene end by 3 bases; junction bases not matched to a gene: 3. This CDR3 contains 14 residues. Germline values: CDR1 DFQATT, CDR2 SNEGSKA (reference sequence).

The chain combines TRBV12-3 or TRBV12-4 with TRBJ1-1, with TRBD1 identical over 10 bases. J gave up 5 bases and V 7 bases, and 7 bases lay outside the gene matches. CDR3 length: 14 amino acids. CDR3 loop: CASTWDRGRTEAFF. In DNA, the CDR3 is TGTGCCAGCACTTGGGACAGGGGAAGGACTGAAGCTTTCTTT.

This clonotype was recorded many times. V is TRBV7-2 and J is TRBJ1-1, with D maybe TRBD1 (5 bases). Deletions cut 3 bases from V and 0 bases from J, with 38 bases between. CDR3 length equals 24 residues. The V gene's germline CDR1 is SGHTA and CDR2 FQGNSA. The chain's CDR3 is CASSFRVTYSAKNPGRRMNTEAFF. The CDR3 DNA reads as TGTGCCAGCAGCTTTCGGGTAACTTACTCCGCCAAAAATCCGGGACGGCGCATGAACACTGAAGCTTTCTTT.

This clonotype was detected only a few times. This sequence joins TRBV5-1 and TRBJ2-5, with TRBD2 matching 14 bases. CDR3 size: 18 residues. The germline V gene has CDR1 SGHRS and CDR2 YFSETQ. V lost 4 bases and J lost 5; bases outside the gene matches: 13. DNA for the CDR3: TGCGCCAGCAGCCGAGGGACTAGCGGGGGCGACCGGGGGGAGACCCAGTACTTC. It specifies CASSRGTSGGDRGETQYF.

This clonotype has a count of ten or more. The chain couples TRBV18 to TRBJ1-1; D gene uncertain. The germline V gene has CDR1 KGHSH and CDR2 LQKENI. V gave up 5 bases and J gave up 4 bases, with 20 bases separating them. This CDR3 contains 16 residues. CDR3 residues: CASSSRSVGGGTEAFF. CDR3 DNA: TGTGCCAGCTCATCCAGGTCCGTGGGCGGCGGCACTGAAGCTTTCTTT.

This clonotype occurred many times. The CDR3 DNA follows: TGTGCCATCACCCGAGGGAGCTACTACGAGCAGTACTTC. Amino acid sequence: CAITRGSYYEQYF. V usage is TRBV10-3 and J usage is TRBJ2-7, with D tentatively TRBD2 (5 bases). Trimming pared 7 bases from V and 3 bases from J, leaving 13 bases between. CDR3 length equals 13 residues. Germline CDR1 is ENHRY and CDR2 is SYGVKD.

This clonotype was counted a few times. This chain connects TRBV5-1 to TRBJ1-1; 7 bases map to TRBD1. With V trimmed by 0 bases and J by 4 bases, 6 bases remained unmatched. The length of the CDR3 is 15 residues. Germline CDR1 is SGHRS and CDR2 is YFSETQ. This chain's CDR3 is CASSLGQGVGTEAFF. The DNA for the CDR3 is TGCGCCAGCAGCTTGGGACAGGGAGTCGGCACTGAAGCTTTCTTT.

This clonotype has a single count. CDR3 sequence (DNA): TGTGCCAGCAGCATCCTATCCTCCAGCAATCAGCCCCAGCATTTT. Residues: CASSILSSSNQPQHF. This chain joins TRBV28 and TRBJ1-5; D unclear. Deletions cut 6 bases from V and 1 base from J, with 13 bases between. There are 15 residues in the CDR3. Germline V lookup: CDR1 MDHEN, CDR2 SYDVKM.

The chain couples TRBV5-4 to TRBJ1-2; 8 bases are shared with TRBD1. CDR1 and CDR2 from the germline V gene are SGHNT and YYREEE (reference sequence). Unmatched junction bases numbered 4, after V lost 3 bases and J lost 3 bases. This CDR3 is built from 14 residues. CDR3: CASSSTGADYGYTF. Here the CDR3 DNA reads TGTGCCAGCAGCTCGACAGGGGCAGACTATGGCTACACCTTC.

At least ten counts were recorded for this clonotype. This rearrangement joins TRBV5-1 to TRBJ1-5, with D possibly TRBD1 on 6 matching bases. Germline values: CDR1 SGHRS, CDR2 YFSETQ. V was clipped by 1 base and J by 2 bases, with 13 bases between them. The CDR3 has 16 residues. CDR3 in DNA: TGCGCCAGCAGCTTGTCAGGGGCGTATGGCAATCAGCCCCAGCATTTT. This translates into CASSLSGAYGNQPQHF. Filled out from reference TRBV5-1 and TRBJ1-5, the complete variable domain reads KAGVTQTPRYLIKTRGQQVTLSCSPISGHRSVSWYQQTPGQGLQFLFEYFSETQRNKGNFPGRFSGRQFSNSRSEMNVSTLELGDSALYLCASSLSGAYGNQPQHFGDGTRLSIL.

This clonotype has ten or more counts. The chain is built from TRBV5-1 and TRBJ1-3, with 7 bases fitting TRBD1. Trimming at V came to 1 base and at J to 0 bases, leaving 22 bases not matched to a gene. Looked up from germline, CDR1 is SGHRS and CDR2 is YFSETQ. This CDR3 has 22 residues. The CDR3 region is CASSLRSGYRGPLVDSGNTIYF. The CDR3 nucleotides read TGCGCCAGCAGCTTGCGTTCCGGCTACAGGGGTCCCTTGGTAGACTCTGGAAACACCATATATTTT. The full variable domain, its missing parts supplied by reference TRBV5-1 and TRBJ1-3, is KAGVTQTPRYLIKTRGQQVTLSCSPISGHRSVSWYQQTPGQGLQFLFEYFSETQRNKGNFPGRFSGRQFSNSRSEMNVSTLELGDSALYLCASSLRSGYRGPLVDSGNTIYFGEGSWLTVV.

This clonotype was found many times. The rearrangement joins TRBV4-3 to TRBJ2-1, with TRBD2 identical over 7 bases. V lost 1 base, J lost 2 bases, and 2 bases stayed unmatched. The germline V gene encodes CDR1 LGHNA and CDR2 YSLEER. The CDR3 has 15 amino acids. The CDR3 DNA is TGCGCCAGCAGCCAAGGGGGGAGGGCCTACAATGAGCAGTTCTTC. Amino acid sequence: CASSQGGRAYNEQFF.

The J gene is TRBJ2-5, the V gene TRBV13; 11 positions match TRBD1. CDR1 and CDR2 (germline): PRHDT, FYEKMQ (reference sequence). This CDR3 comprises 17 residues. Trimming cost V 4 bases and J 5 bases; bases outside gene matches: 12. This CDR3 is CASSSQTDRGLGETQYF. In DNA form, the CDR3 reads TGTGCCAGCAGCTCACAGACGGACAGGGGGCTTGGTGAGACCCAGTACTTC.

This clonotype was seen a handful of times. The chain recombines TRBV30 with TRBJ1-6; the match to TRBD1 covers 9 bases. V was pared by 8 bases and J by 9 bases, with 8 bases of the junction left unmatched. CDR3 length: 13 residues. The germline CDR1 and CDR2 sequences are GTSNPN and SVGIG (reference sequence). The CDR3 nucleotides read TGTGCCCACGAACAGGGGGCAGGTTCACCCCTCCACTTT. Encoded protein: CAHEQGAGSPLHF. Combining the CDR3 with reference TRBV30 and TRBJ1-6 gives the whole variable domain SQTIHQWPATLVQPVGSPLSLECTVEGTSNPNLYWYRQAAGRGLQLLFYSVGIGQISSEVPQNLSASRPQDRQFILSSKKLLLSDSGFYLCAHEQGAGSPLHFGNGTRLTVT.

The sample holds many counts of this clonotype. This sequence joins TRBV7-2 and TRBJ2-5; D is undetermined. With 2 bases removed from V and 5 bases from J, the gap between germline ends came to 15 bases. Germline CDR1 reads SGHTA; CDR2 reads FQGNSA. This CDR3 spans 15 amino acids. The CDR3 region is CASSLRLAVTETQYF. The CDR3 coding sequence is TGTGCCAGCAGCTTAAGGCTGGCAGTCACGGAGACCCAGTACTTC.

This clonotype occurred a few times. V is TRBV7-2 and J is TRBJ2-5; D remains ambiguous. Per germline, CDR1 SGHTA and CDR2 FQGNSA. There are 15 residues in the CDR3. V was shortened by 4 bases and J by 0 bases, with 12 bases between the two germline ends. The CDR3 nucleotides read TGTGCCAGCAGCTCCCCCTCTGGGTACCAAGAGACCCAGTACTTC. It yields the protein CASSSPSGYQETQYF. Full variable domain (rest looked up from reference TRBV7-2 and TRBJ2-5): GAGVSQSPSNKVTEKGKDVELRCDPISGHTALYWYRQSLGQGLEFLIYFQGNSAPDKSGLPSDRFSAERTGGSVSTLTIQRTQQEDSAVYLCASSSPSGYQETQYFGPGTRLLVL.

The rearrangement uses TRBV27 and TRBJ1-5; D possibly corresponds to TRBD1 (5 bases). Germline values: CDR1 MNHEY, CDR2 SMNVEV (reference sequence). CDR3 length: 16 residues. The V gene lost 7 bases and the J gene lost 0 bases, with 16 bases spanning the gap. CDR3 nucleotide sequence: TGTGCCAGCAAGTCAGGGACGGGCTATAGCAATCAGCCCCAGCATTTT. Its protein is CASKSGTGYSNQPQHF.

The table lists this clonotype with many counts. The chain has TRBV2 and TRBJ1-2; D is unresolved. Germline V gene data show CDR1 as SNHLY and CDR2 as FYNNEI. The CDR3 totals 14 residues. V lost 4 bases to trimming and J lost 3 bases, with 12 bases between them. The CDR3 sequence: CASSGDRGDYGYTF. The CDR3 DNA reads TGTGCCAGCAGTGGAGACCGCGGCGACTATGGCTACACCTTC.

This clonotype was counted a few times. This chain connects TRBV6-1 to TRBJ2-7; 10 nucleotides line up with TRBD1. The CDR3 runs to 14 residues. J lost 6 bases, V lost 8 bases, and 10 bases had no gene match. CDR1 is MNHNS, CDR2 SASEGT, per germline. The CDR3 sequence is CASGSRDRGIEQYF. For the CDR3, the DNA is TGTGCCAGCGGAAGCCGGGACAGGGGAATCGAGCAGTACTTC.

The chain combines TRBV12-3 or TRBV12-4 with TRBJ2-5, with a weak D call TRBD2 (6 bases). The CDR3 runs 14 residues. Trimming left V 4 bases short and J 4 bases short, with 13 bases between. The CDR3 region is CASSSLGGGETQYF. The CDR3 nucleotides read TGTGCCAGCAGTTCCTTGGGAGGTGGAGAGACCCAGTACTTC.

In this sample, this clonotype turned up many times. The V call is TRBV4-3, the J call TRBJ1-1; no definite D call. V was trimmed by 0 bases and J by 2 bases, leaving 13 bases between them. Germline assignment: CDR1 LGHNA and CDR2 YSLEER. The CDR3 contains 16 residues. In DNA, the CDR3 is TGCGCCAGCAGCCAAGATGCGGGCATCACAAACACTGAAGCTTTCTTT. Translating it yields CASSQDAGITNTEAFF.

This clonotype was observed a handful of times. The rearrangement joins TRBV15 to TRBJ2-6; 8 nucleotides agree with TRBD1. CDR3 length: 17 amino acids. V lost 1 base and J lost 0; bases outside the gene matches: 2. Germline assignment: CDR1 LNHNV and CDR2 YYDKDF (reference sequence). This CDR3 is CATSRGGQGSGANVLTF. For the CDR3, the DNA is TGTGCCACCAGCAGAGGTGGACAGGGCTCTGGGGCCAACGTCCTGACTTTC.

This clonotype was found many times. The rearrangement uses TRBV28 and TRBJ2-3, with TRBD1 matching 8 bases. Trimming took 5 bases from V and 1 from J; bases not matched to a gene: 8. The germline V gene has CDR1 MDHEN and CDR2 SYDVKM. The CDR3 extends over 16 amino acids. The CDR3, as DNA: TGTGCCAGCAGTCTACTGACAGGGGTCCGCACAGATACGCAGTATTTT. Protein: CASSLLTGVRTDTQYF.